A selection of T cell receptor beta chains follows, all from one sample in a study of T cell responses to AZD1222 COVID-19 vaccine. Profiled with immunoSEQ multiplex PCR; TCRdb holds only in-frame clones, not every one. The table lists approximately 67,000 clones, 80% to 90% of them singletons. Sequenced material: peripheral blood, taken on day 0 of AZD1222 vaccination. The receptor source for this set is an adult in good health. Both conserved end residues are part of each CDR3. A D gene is named only where the DNA matches it firmly. Part of the rows lack a size; the others show once, few, many or a class for expanded clones.

>TRBD1|TRBJ2-5|TRBV18|-
TGTGCCAGCTCACCAGGACAGGCCGAGACCCAGTACTTC
CASSPGQAETQYF
>-|TRBJ2-3|TRBV6-4|-
TGTGCCAGCAGTGACTCGAAGGGGGGGCCCGATACGCAGTATTTT
CASSDSKGGPDTQYF
>-|TRBJ2-4|TRBV7-3|few
TGTGCCAGCAGCCTCTCAGGGTTTAACATTCAGTACTTC
CASSLSGFNIQYF
>-|TRBJ1-4|TRBV30|-
TGTGCCTGGAGTCCCAGGAATGAAAAACTGTTTTTT
CAWSPRNEKLFF
>-|TRBJ2-3|TRBV6-2/TRBV6-3|-
TGTGCCAGCAGTTACTGGAGCGCAGATACGCAGTATTTT
CASSYWSADTQYF
>TRBD1|TRBJ2-1|TRBV19|-
TGTGCCAGTAGCCGCGGGGGACAGGGAGATAATGAGCAGTTCTTC
CASSRGGQGDNEQFF
>TRBD1|TRBJ1-1|TRBV6-2/TRBV6-3|-
TGTGCCAGCAGTTACTCGGAGGGGGCGGTCACTGAAGCTTTCTTT
CASSYSEGAVTEAFF
>-|TRBJ1-1|TRBV19|-
TGTGCCAGCGCTCGACAGACGAACACTGAAGCTTTCTTT
CASARQTNTEAFF
>-|TRBJ1-1|TRBV18|-
TGTGCCAGCTCACCACCAACGAACACTGAAGCTTTCTTT
CASSPPTNTEAFF
>-|TRBJ1-5|TRBV28|-
TGTGCCAGCAGTTTATCCGGGGAAAATCAGCCCCAGCATTTT
CASSLSGENQPQHF
>TRBD1|TRBJ2-1|TRBV2|medium-sized
TGTGCCAGCTCCGGGACAGGTAATGAGCAGTTCTTC
CASSGTGNEQFF